This T cell receptor (beta chain) derives from a study of blood T cell repertoires in COVID-19. Deletions cut 5 bases from V and 7 bases from J, with 21 bases between. Per the germline V gene, CDR1 is SGHAT and CDR2 is FQNNGV. The CDR3 has 15 amino acids. The assay was immunoSEQ multiplex PCR, and TCRdb's table has in-frame clones only and misses some. The profile shows roughly 230,000 clones, approximately 84% of them singletons. V usage is TRBV11-2 and J usage is TRBJ2-7, with D unresolved. The sequenced sample consisted of peripheral blood. The TCR comes from a middle-aged man with acute or convalescent COVID-19. The DNA for the CDR3 is TGTGCCAGCAGCAGAATATCGACTGCCTTTGTTGAGCAGTACTTC. It yields the protein CASSRISTAFVEQYF.